This T cell receptor beta chain comes out of a study of blood T cell repertoires in COVID-19. Study background: Acute-phase and convalescent COVID-19 samples originated in the United States, Italy and Spain. Nucleic acid was either cDNA or gDNA, and it came from T cells, B-cell-depleted T cells, or PBMCs.

As handled by the study authors: Estimates of nucleated cell counts were drawn from the amplification of reference gene primers. The assay was immunoSEQ multiplex PCR, and TCRdb's table has in-frame clones only and misses some. V, J and clone size reflect that table, while D and trimming were determined from the DNA. The sample contains roughly 49,000 clones, approximately 82% of which appear only once. The CDR3 loop spans 14 amino acids. Trimming stripped 0 bases from V and 7 bases from J, with 7 bases between. Germline loops: CDR1 LGHNA, CDR2 YNFKEQ. The sequenced sample consisted of peripheral blood. This chain connects TRBV4-2 to TRBJ1-6; D is possibly TRBD1 (5 bases). This receptor was taken from a woman aged 80 or older with acute or convalescent COVID-19. CDR3 amino acids: CASSQDSGNSPLHF. The CDR3 nucleotides are TGTGCCAGCAGCCAAGATTCAGGGAATTCACCCCTCCACTTT.